This T cell receptor (beta chain) was found in a study of blood T cell repertoires in COVID-19. Background on the study: PBMCs, B-cell-depleted T cells, or T cells were the source of the cDNA or gDNA that made up the material.

In assigning cohorts, the study relied on participant-reported clinical history. J gave up 11 bases and V 0 bases, and 12 bases lay outside the gene matches. Germline loops: CDR1 LGHDT, CDR2 YNNKEL (reference sequence). This CDR3 has 17 amino acids. Per the study methods: Using reference gene primer amplification, nucleated cell counts were estimated. The data were produced by immunoSEQ multiplex PCR, yet TCRdb's version contains in-frame clones alone and is incomplete. V and J calls plus clone size are reproduced from that table; the DNA served to infer D and trimming. Of around 300,000 clones listed, roughly 85% are singletons.

The chain couples TRBV3-1 (or the pseudogene TRBV3-2) to TRBJ2-1, with TRBD2 matching over 11 bases. Input material: PBMCs or T cells enriched from blood (not recorded which). The sequence was obtained from a woman aged 40 to 49 who had recovered from COVID-19. DNA of the CDR3: TGTGCCAGCAGCCAAGACTTCTCGCTAGCGGGAGGAGTCAAGCAGTTCTTC. This translates into CASSQDFSLAGGVKQFF.